This T cell receptor (beta chain) derives from a study of regulatory T cells in long-lasting Graves disease (dated by TCRdb to about 2021). About the full investigation: Patients with newly diagnosed Graves' disease had been on antithyroid drugs for under 3 months. The study was conducted in China and was registered as a clinical trial. A total of around 35 samples were covered by TCR sequencing, comprising some 13 persistent and 20 newly diagnosed Graves' disease patients. Peripheral blood TCR sequencing and RNA sequencing compared persistent Graves' disease patients with newly diagnosed Graves' disease patients. Points the paper makes about the study in general: Patients with persistent disease shared more public clonotypes (fewer than 3,000) than newly diagnosed patients did (more than 900). Lower TCR Shannon entropy and fewer highly expanded clones were observed in persistent Graves' disease patients than in newly diagnosed patients, which suggested clonal expansion. The authors noted that the small sample size was a limitation that may lower accuracy. Persistent disease showed preferential use of TRBV28, TRBJ1-2 and TRBJ2-5, whereas newly diagnosed disease favored TRBV20-1 and TRBJ2-1. Sequencing and analysis were limited to the TCR beta chain. The study examined only peripheral blood because the primary lesion, thyroid tissue, could not be accessed.

The sample's time point label, decoded: newly diagnosed GD, antithyroid drugs for less than 3 months. For both TCR sequencing and RNA sequencing, RNA was extracted from PBMCs using TRIzol. The diagnosis of Graves' disease followed American Thyroid Association guidelines. Patients were recruited from an endocrinology department in Xi'an, China. From each patient, 7.5 to 10 milliliters of peripheral blood was collected into an EDTA anticoagulant tube. Ficoll Paque Plus density gradient separation was used to isolate PBMCs, and no further T cell sorting was done. An Agilent 2100 Bioanalyzer and agarose gel were used to assess RNA quality, and a NanoDrop 2000 was used to measure RNA concentration. There are a few counts of this clonotype. No antigen is known for it. The record has no base qualities; no much larger clone is one base away. CDR1 SGHTA and CDR2 FQGNSA are derived from the germline V gene. Here V drops 6 bases and J drops 3 bases, and the junction holds 4 bases not matched to any gene. From its cysteine to its phenylalanine, the CDR3 spans 14 amino acids. The read is trimmed to its CDR3 DNA, 42 bases read in frame from base 1.

Preparation of the library involved multiplex PCR. TCRdb names Illumina HiSeq 4000 as the instrument used. To build TCR beta libraries, CDR3 regions were amplified by Arm-PCR using iRepertoire HTBI primers. PCR products were gel purified before sequencing. The authors processed their data as follows. Across samples, about 63 TRBV and 13 to 15 TRBJ segments were identified and used for gene usage analysis of CDR3 amino acid clonotypes. COPE and FqMerger were used to merge the filtered high-quality paired reads into contigs. BLAST was used to align contigs to IMGT TRBV, TRBD and TRBJ reference genes, with CDR3 defined following IMGT. Clonotypes above 0.1% frequency were classified as highly expanded clones. Repertoire diversity was measured by Shannon entropy, and V-J evenness by the Gini coefficient. Clonotypes shared by more than one individual were considered public. The public reads were reprocessed in TCRdb via fastp at Q25 and MiXCR, keeping in-frame beta chains. One record per CDR3 amino acid sequence lists the most common genes and DNA. These V and J calls originate from TCRdb's pipeline instead of the authors' own analysis. The sample contains more than 450,000 distinct CDR3 sequences, roughly 16% of them found a single time. More than 10% of the sample belongs to the ten largest clones.

These data were likewise used in another study, on T cells in Graves' hyperthyroidism and ophthalmopathy. The second study also describes: Stable Graves' hyperthyroidism was defined as no progression to ophthalmopathy during 18 months of follow-up. Hyperthyroidism patients were newly diagnosed, had a disease duration of under 2 months, and were aged 18 to 65 years. Exclusion was applied to patients with uncontrolled infections, other autoimmune diseases, pregnancy or lactation. Diagnoses were established on the basis of clinical symptoms, serum thyroxine and TRAb, thyroid ultrasound, and orbital computed tomography. For the first round of RT-PCR on the TCR CDR3, the HTBI primer set was used together with the Qiagen OneStep RT-PCR kit. Most expanded thyroid clonotypes (frequency above 0.001) were also detected in blood, a finding suggesting that blood repertoires may reflect thyroid immune responses. Ophthalmopathy was separated from stable hyperthyroidism by a 13 V-J signature model, with over 85% sensitivity and about 81% specificity obtained in cross-validation and 80%/75% obtained in testing. In validation, the model predicted progression to ophthalmopathy with 65% to 71% sensitivity and about 73% specificity, a median of about 6 months before onset. To identify TCR V-J signatures that set the groups apart, the researchers used a discovery cohort of 100 patients, made up of under 50 with Graves' ophthalmopathy and 57 with stable Graves' hyperthyroidism. Prospective prediction of ophthalmopathy was tested in an independent validation cohort of approximately 19 hyperthyroidism patients and some 17 patients who later progressed to ophthalmopathy. The 95 to 100 discovery patients were divided at random into training and test sets in a 7:3 ratio. In more than 5 Graves' hyperthyroidism patients, the study also compared T-cell repertoires from thyroid tissue with T-cell repertoires from blood. Once sampling was done, hyperthyroidism patients were given methimazole at a starting dose of 30 mg daily, whereas ophthalmopathy patients were given high-dose intravenous methylprednisolone. Libraries were constructed in a second round of multiplex PCR, after which size selection and purification were carried out. Sequencing of the libraries was done on an Illumina HiSeq2000 using paired-end 100 bp reads. SOAPnuke was used to process the raw data, throwing out any read that contained adapters or uncalled bases, had a mean Phred below 15, or lacked an exact constant-primer or identifier match. COPE v1.2.5 was used to merge high-quality paired reads, and clonotypes were defined as unique nucleotide sequences. Clonotypes were aligned to IMGT TRBV, TRBD and TRBJ reference segments using MiTCR v1.1. Analysis was restricted to V-J combinations with a frequency above 0.0001, which covered about 99% of repertoires. A TCS score was defined as the ratio between F50 (clonal expansion) and ExV (chaos), using BLOSUM62-based TCRdist between CDR3 peptides within each V-J. Welch's t-statistics and random forest reduced fewer than 550 V-J features to roughly 13, which were used in a naive Bayes classifier (R e1071). No statistical method was used to set the sample size in advance, and investigators knew the group allocation. The paper describes TCR Vbeta CDR3 sequencing of 135 peripheral blood samples, made up of around 41 ophthalmopathy patients, 70 to 75 hyperthyroidism patients and roughly 17 progressor patients.

The sample here was peripheral blood mononuclear cells (PBMCs), taken at new diagnosis, from a patient treated with antithyroid drugs. The chain joins TRBV7-2 to TRBJ2-7; TRBD2 lines up with 11 middle nucleotides. This TCR was sampled from a man aged 35 to 55 with Graves disease. Donor details come from another sample of the same person, matched by shared clones. At the DNA level, the sequence is TGTGCCAGCAGTTCCCTAGCGGGAGGCTACGAGCAGTACTTC. It codes for CASSSLAGGYEQYF.